The next 11 T cell receptor beta chains were all read from a single sample in a study of blood T cell repertoires in COVID-19. The repertoire was sequenced with immunoSEQ multiplex PCR; TCRdb's copy has only in-frame clones and lacks some. The top ten hold roughly 2.1% of the sample, which has about 390,000 clones, around 87% seen once. Sequencing was done on a sample of peripheral blood. The receptors shown here come from a woman between 55 and 75 years old with COVID-19, enrolled during active disease.

The CDR3 bases are TGTGCCAGCGGCAGGGGCTTCTCCTACGAGCAGTACTTC. Amino acid sequence: CASGRGFSYEQYF. The rearrangement uses TRBV2 and TRBJ2-7, with D possibly TRBD1 on 6 matching bases. The CDR3 length is 13 residues. CDR1 SNHLY and CDR2 FYNNEI come from the germline V gene. Between the trimmed V and J ends, which lost 8 bases and 0 bases, there was a span of 11 bases. Full variable domain (missing parts from reference TRBV2 and TRBJ2-7): EPEVTQTPSHQVTQMGQEVILRCVPISNHLYFYWYRQILGQKVEFLVSFYNNEISEKSEIFDDQFSVERPDGSNFTLKIRSTKLEDSAMYFCASGRGFSYEQYFGPGTRLTVT.

The CDR3 sequence: CASSSDSTSTDTQYF. The CDR3 DNA reads TGTGCCAGTAGTTCGGACAGCACTAGCACAGATACGCAGTATTTT. The V call is TRBV19, the J call TRBJ2-3, with a tentative D call TRBD1 (6 bases). Trimming stripped 5 bases from V and 0 bases from J, with 12 bases between. Germline V gene sequence: CDR1 LNHDA, CDR2 SQIVND (reference sequence). This CDR3 comprises 15 residues.

The V gene is TRBV29-1, the J gene TRBJ1-1; TRBD1 is a possible D gene (5 bases). Trimming took off 0 bases at V and 5 bases at J, with 13 bases between the two ends. The CDR3 totals 14 residues. Germline CDR1 reads SQVTM; CDR2 reads ANQGSEA. CDR3 amino acids: CSVEDSGVRTEAFF. CDR3 coding DNA: TGCAGCGTTGAAGACTCGGGGGTGCGGACTGAAGCTTTCTTT.

The rearrangement links TRBV5-5 to TRBJ2-2; 8 bases line up with TRBD1. V was clipped by 0 bases and J by 6 bases; unmatched bases: 4. From germline, CDR1 is SGHKS and CDR2 YYEKEE (reference sequence). The CDR3 is 15 residues long. CDR3 loop: CASSLVQGVAGELFF. The CDR3 nucleotides read TGTGCCAGCAGCTTGGTACAGGGGGTGGCCGGGGAGCTGTTTTTT.

V usage is TRBV6-1 and J usage is TRBJ1-6; TRBD1 matches at 12 bases. CDR3 length: 18 residues. The germline V gene encodes CDR1 MNHNS and CDR2 SASEGT. V gave up 0 bases and J gave up 6 bases; unmatched junction bases: 6. CDR3 residues: CASSEARGQGAGNSPLHF. CDR3 nucleotides: TGTGCCAGCAGTGAAGCGCGGGGACAGGGGGCAGGTAATTCACCCCTCCACTTT.

The J gene is TRBJ2-3, the V gene TRBV3-1 (or the pseudogene TRBV3-2); 9 bases agree with TRBD2. V lost 0 bases to trimming and J lost 2 bases; unmatched junction nucleotides: 6. The CDR3 is 17 residues long. Germline V gene data show CDR1 as LGHDT and CDR2 as YNNKEL (reference sequence). The CDR3 is CASSQDRAGGPTDTQYF. The CDR3, as DNA: TGTGCCAGCAGCCAAGATCGAGCGGGGGGTCCCACAGATACGCAGTATTTT.

The chain is built from TRBV2 and TRBJ2-7; tentatively, D is TRBD1 (6 bases). CDR1 is SNHLY, CDR2 FYNNEI, per germline. V lost 4 bases and J lost 3, with 10 bases in between. CDR3 length equals 13 residues. The CDR3 loop is CASSVGAGYEQYF. The DNA for the CDR3 is TGTGCCAGCAGTGTGGGGGCCGGCTACGAGCAGTACTTC.

The chain combines TRBV9 with TRBJ2-1; D is perhaps TRBD2 (7 bases). This CDR3 contains 15 residues. V was trimmed by 4 bases and J by 7 bases, leaving 18 bases between them. In germline, CDR1 is SGDLS, CDR2 YYNGEE. The CDR3 nucleotides read TGTGCCAGCAGCCCCTCTGGGGGGGCCTTAAATGAGCAGTTCTTC. As protein: CASSPSGGALNEQFF. The full variable domain, rest sourced from reference TRBV9 and TRBJ2-1, is DSGVTQTPKHLITATGQRVTLRCSPRSGDLSVYWYQQSLDQGLQFLIQYYNGEERAKGNILERFSAQQFPDLHSELNLSSLELGDSALYFCASSPSGGALNEQFFGPGTRLTVL.

The gene calls are TRBV7-9 and TRBJ1-4; 7 bases are a match to TRBD1. The CDR3 runs to 14 residues. Germline CDR1 reads SEHNR; CDR2 reads FQNEAQ (reference sequence). Unmatched junction bases numbered 6, after V lost 4 bases and J lost 7 bases. Here the CDR3 reads CASSYDRDSEKLFF. As DNA, the CDR3 is TGTGCCAGCAGCTACGACAGGGACAGTGAAAAACTGTTTTTT.

The chain couples TRBV4-2 to TRBJ2-3; TRBD2 is a possible D gene (5 bases). This CDR3 is built from 14 residues. Germline V gives CDR1 LGHNA, CDR2 YNFKEQ. V was shortened by 6 bases and J by 11 bases, with 21 bases between the two germline ends. Here the CDR3 reads CASRQSDYSRRQYF. CDR3 nucleotide sequence: TGTGCCAGCAGACAGTCCGACTACAGTCGTAGGCAGTATTTT.

This clone was observed a single time. The V and J genes are TRBV7-2 and TRBJ1-5; D gene unclear. CDR1 is SGHTA and CDR2 is FQGNSA in the germline V gene. This CDR3 is 14 amino acids long. The V end lost 5 bases, the J end lost 0 bases, and 8 bases lay between the germline ends. CDR3 in amino acids: CASSPYYSNQPQHF. CDR3 nucleotides: TGTGCCAGCAGCCCCTACTATAGCAATCAGCCCCAGCATTTT.